The subject of this entry is one TCR beta chain. This specimen belongs to a study of T cell repertoires in cytomegalovirus infection. The V segment lost 2 bases and the J segment 6 bases; nucleotides outside the gene matches: 6. The length of the CDR3 is 14 residues. Germline CDR1 reads SGHRS; CDR2 reads YFSETQ. TCRdb re-called the reads with MiXCR, one entry per CDR3 protein. Of around 320,000 distinct CDR3 sequences listed, roughly 9.5% are singletons. V and J are TRBV5-1 and TRBJ1-2, with 8 positions matching TRBD1. Sequenced: PBMCs. This TCR came from a human donor in good health (CMV status not recorded). Some clones in this sample may be carry-over from other donors' samples. The CDR3 DNA is TGCGCCAGCAGCTTTCAGGGGGCTGGAGATGGCTACACCTTC. This translates into CASSFQGAGDGYTF.